This T cell receptor (beta chain) came from a study of beta chain features in type 1 diabetes. Looking at the study overall: Taken together, all samples contributed 95 million to 110 million examined sorted cells. General observations from the study: HLA influence on TCRB rearrangement stayed unresolved here.

V shed 8 bases, J shed 8 bases, and the junction held 11 bases outside the gene matches. Germline values: CDR1 SNHLY, CDR2 FYNNEI. The CDR3 totals 13 residues. CD45RO/CCR7/CD25/CD127/CD95/CD27 separated CD4+ naive, central memory, regulatory and stem cell-like memory cells by sorting. As to this clone: Its antigen is currently unknown.

Every bit of the isolated RNA underwent reverse transcription, so sequencing read expressed TCRB transcripts. Naive, central memory and regulatory T cell samples averaged around 4 million immunoSEQ reads each. The protocol was immunoSEQ multiplex PCR, while the TCRdb copy is restricted to in-frame clones and leaves out a portion. The table records some 900,000 clones, about a sixth of them present only once. Sequencing was performed on naive CD4+ T cells from blood. The rearrangement joins TRBV2 to TRBJ1-2; 7 nucleotides match TRBD1. The clonotype was recovered from a woman aged 18-29 years in good health. CDR3 amino acids: CASRGQRPLGYTF. The CDR3 DNA reads as TGTGCCAGCCGGGGACAGAGACCCCTCGGCTACACCTTC.